This TCR beta chain was documented in a study of tumor and adjacent non-tumor tissue in lung cancer. Study background: Histology: about a dozen adenocarcinoma, a couple of squamous cell carcinoma, 1 small cell lung cancer. Patients were aged roughly 30 to 76, approximately ten men and 4 to 6 women, stage I to III.

Of note for this clonotype: Its antigen remains unidentified.

Study-wide results and caveats: TCR diversity was significantly greater in tumor than normal lung tissue.

No cell sorting was done before RNA was extracted from the tissue. Donors were chemotherapy-naive, newly diagnosed lung cancer surgical patients in China, August–late 2014. Germline V gene sequence: CDR1 DFQATT, CDR2 SNEGSKA (reference sequence). V lost 7 bases and J 2 bases, leaving 15 bases between the germline ends. This CDR3 is 13 amino acids long. Three rounds of nested PCR, following a modified ARM-PCR protocol, produced the TCRbeta library. TCRdb ran MiXCR on the multiplex PCR reads and lists one entry per CDR3 protein. The repertoire holds some 120,000 distinct CDR3 sequences, with approximately 66% as singletons.

V usage is TRBV20-1 and J usage is TRBJ2-7; D is possibly TRBD1 (6 bases). Sequencing was done on a sample of lung tumor tissue. The receptor's source is a man under 40 with non-small cell lung cancer. As DNA, the CDR3 is TGCAGTGTTACCGGACAGCGTGCCTACGAGCAGTACTTC. Protein sequence: CSVTGQRAYEQYF.